This TCR beta chain was profiled in a study of cytomegalovirus exposure and HLA in healthy donors. Trimming took 1 base from V and 1 from J; bases not matched to a gene: 9. This CDR3 has 19 amino acids. Germline V gives CDR1 LGHNA, CDR2 YNFKEQ. Primers for the PCR totalled 60 Vbeta and 13 Jbeta. Method: immunoSEQ multiplex PCR; TCRdb's copy keeps in-frame clones and lacks some. The sample's table shows around 50,000 clones. Sequencing was done on a sample of PBMCs. The TCR was taken from a woman aged 40 to 50 in good health and CMV-seronegative. This chain connects TRBV4-2 to TRBJ2-7, with 14 nucleotides matching TRBD2. The CDR3 protein is CASSQAGGTSGSFSYEQYF. Here the CDR3 DNA reads TGTGCCAGCAGCCAAGCTGGGGGGACTAGCGGGAGCTTTTCCTACGAGCAGTACTTC.